Listed below are T cell receptor beta chains from one sample, sequenced in a study of shared clonotypes between healthy human individuals. The data were produced by immunoSEQ multiplex PCR, yet TCRdb's version contains in-frame clones alone and is incomplete. The sample carries roughly 650,000 clones, about 96% recorded once. The sample taken for sequencing was naive CD8+ T cells sorted from blood. These receptors all come from a woman aged 25-40 years in good health. The CDR3 runs from the conserved cysteine through the conserved F or W. Fields, in order: D gene, V gene, CDR3 length, J gene, clone size, CDR3 DNA, CDR3 protein. The D gene is left open where the match is weak. Clone size is stated in some rows and not others, as once, few, many or a class when expanded.

-	TRBV11-1	15	TRBJ2-7	-	TGTGCCAGCAGCTTAGGTTCCGGGATCTCCAACGAGCAGTACTTC	CASSLGSGISNEQYF
TRBD2	TRBV6-4	16	TRBJ2-5	-	TGTGCCAGCAGTGATAGAAGCGGGAGATCTCTGGGGACCCAGTACTTC	CASSDRSGRSLGTQYF
-	TRBV27	16	TRBJ2-1	-	TGTGCCAGCAGTTTAATTGCGGGGAGCTCCTACAATGAGCAGTTCTTC	CASSLIAGSSYNEQFF
-	TRBV29-1	14	TRBJ1-5	once	TGCAGCGTTAAGCAGGGAGGTTCGAATCAGCCCCAGCATTTT	CSVKQGGSNQPQHF
TRBD1	TRBV10-2	14	TRBJ2-7	-	TGCGCCAGCAGTGTGGGACAGACATTCTACGAGCAGTACTTC	CASSVGQTFYEQYF
TRBD2	TRBV11-2	15	TRBJ2-5	-	TGTGCCAGCAGCTTATCGGGACTAGGGTCGGAGACCCAGTACTTC	CASSLSGLGSETQYF
-	TRBV6-1	13	TRBJ1-5	-	TGTGCCAGCAGTGAAACGGACATTCAGCCCCAGCATTTT	CASSETDIQPQHF
-	TRBV7-9	14	TRBJ1-1	few	TGTGCCAGCAGCTTTCTCTCAGTGAACACTGAAGCTTTCTTT	CASSFLSVNTEAFF
-	TRBV5-4	13	TRBJ2-2	once	TGTGCCAGCAGCTTGCCAGGGACCGGGGAGCTGTTTTTT	CASSLPGTGELFF
-	TRBV5-6	12	TRBJ2-3	-	TGTGCCAGCAGCTTTGCCCGAGATACGCAGTATTTT	CASSFARDTQYF